These 12 T cell receptor beta chains were sequenced from one sample in a study of somatic mutations in cytotoxic T cells in rheumatoid arthritis. Sequencing used immunoSEQ multiplex PCR; TCRdb keeps in-frame clones, though not all of them. Of under 13,000 clones detected, more than 65% appear once; the ten largest clones hold 37%. Source material: CD8+ T cells sorted from blood. The origin of the receptors is an adult with rheumatoid arthritis.

The gene calls are TRBV9 and TRBJ1-2; D unclear. This CDR3 is built from 15 residues. Between the trimmed V and J ends, which lost 0 bases and 4 bases, there was a span of 13 bases. The germline V gene encodes CDR1 SGDLS and CDR2 YYNGEE. CDR3 loop: CASSVVSDLGYGYTF. Here the CDR3 DNA reads TGTGCCAGCAGCGTAGTTTCGGATCTTGGCTATGGCTACACCTTC.

The genes are TRBV6-4 and TRBJ1-2; D may be TRBD1 (5 bases). CDR1 and CDR2 from the germline V gene are MRHNA and SNTAGT. The CDR3 totals 15 residues. Trimming removed 5 bases at V and 4 bases at J, with 17 bases between. CDR3 in amino acids: CASSPVPGPSYGYTF. The CDR3 bases are TGTGCCAGCAGTCCAGTCCCGGGACCCTCCTATGGCTACACCTTC.

The rearrangement uses TRBV7-9 and TRBJ2-3, with D hard to call. CDR1 is SEHNR and CDR2 is FQNEAQ in the germline V gene (reference sequence). The CDR3 contains 16 residues. The V end was cut by 0 bases, the J end by 2 bases, with 12 bases between. The CDR3: CASSLAYGPFTDTQYF. Here the CDR3 DNA reads TGTGCCAGCAGCTTAGCTTACGGACCCTTCACAGATACGCAGTATTTT.

This chain joins TRBV9 and TRBJ2-3, with D possibly being TRBD2 (6 bases). With 2 bases removed from V and 4 bases from J, the gap between germline ends came to 17 bases. Germline CDR1 reads SGDLS; CDR2 reads YYNGEE. The CDR3 is 16 residues long. CDR3 amino acids: CASSVTGGKKSDTQYF. In nucleotides, the CDR3 is TGTGCCAGCAGCGTCACTGGGGGGAAAAAGTCAGATACGCAGTATTTT.

The V call is TRBV5-1, the J call TRBJ2-7; 10 bases agree with TRBD2. CDR1 is SGHRS and CDR2 is YFSETQ in the germline V gene. The trim removed 1 base at V and 2 bases at J, leaving 9 bases unmatched. The CDR3 runs to 17 residues. CDR3 sequence (DNA): TGCGCCAGCAGCTTGTCTGCTAGCGGGGGTGCCCCCTACGAGCAGTACTTC. Amino acid sequence: CASSLSASGGAPYEQYF.

This chain links TRBV19 with TRBJ1-6, with D hard to call. This CDR3 spans 17 amino acids. Trimming shortened V by 9 bases and J by 7 bases, and 25 bases separated the two germline ends. Per the germline V gene, CDR1 is LNHDA and CDR2 is SQIVND (reference sequence). The CDR3 sequence is CASRDPDTLERNSPLHF. DNA of the CDR3: TGTGCCAGCCGTGACCCTGATACATTAGAAAGAAATTCACCCCTCCACTTT.

The rearrangement uses TRBV6-1 and TRBJ1-1; 7 bases fit TRBD1. Looked up from germline, CDR1 is MNHNS and CDR2 is SASEGT. This CDR3 is built from 14 residues. The V segment lost 3 bases and the J segment 4 bases; nucleotides outside the gene matches: 5. The CDR3 sequence: CASSERTGPTEAFF. The CDR3 coding sequence is TGTGCCAGCAGTGAGAGGACAGGTCCCACTGAAGCTTTCTTT.

This rearrangement joins TRBV7-9 to TRBJ2-5, with D unresolved. V lost 3 bases and J 5 bases, leaving 22 bases between the germline ends. The CDR3 totals 17 residues. CDR1 and CDR2 (germline): SEHNR, FQNEAQ (reference sequence). CDR3 protein: CASSLGPVLGLRETQYF. CDR3 sequence (DNA): TGTGCCAGCAGCTTGGGTCCTGTGCTGGGATTGCGGGAGACCCAGTACTTC. Full variable domain (remainder filled in from reference TRBV7-9 and TRBJ2-5): DTGVSQNPRHKITKRGQNVTFRCDPISEHNRLYWYRQTLGQGPEFLTYFQNEAQLEKSRLLSDRFSAERPKGSFSTLEIQRTEQGDSAMYLCASSLGPVLGLRETQYFGPGTRLLVL.

This chain uses TRBV29-1 with TRBJ2-2; TRBD1 aligns across 7 bases. The CDR3 consists of 17 residues. CDR1 and CDR2 (germline): SQVTM, ANQGSEA. V was pared by 7 bases and J by 2 bases, with 16 bases of the junction left unmatched. CDR3 coding DNA: TGCAGCGCGATCGTCGGGACAGCTTCAACTAACACCGGGGAGCTGTTTTTT. It yields the protein CSAIVGTASTNTGELFF.

The CDR3 loop reads CASKTGRASSGYTF. CDR3 DNA sequence: TGTGCCAGCAAAACAGGCCGGGCCTCCTCTGGCTACACCTTC. This chain uses TRBV6-1 with TRBJ1-2; TRBD1 is a possible D gene (5 bases). Trimming shortened V by 7 bases and J by 7 bases, and 19 bases separated the two germline ends. Per germline, CDR1 MNHNS and CDR2 SASEGT. The CDR3 has 14 residues.

The V and J genes are TRBV7-9 and TRBJ1-6; the D gene is possibly TRBD1 (6 bases). V shed 5 bases and J shed 0 bases, with 17 bases lying between them. Germline V lookup: CDR1 SEHNR, CDR2 FQNEAQ (reference sequence). The CDR3 totals 18 residues. The CDR3 region has the DNA TGTGCCAGCAGCCGGACAGTGCTCCGGGGCTCCTATAATTCACCCCTCCACTTT. It encodes CASSRTVLRGSYNSPLHF. Full variable domain (missing parts from reference TRBV7-9 and TRBJ1-6): DTGVSQNPRHKITKRGQNVTFRCDPISEHNRLYWYRQTLGQGPEFLTYFQNEAQLEKSRLLSDRFSAERPKGSFSTLEIQRTEQGDSAMYLCASSRTVLRGSYNSPLHFGNGTRLTVT.

This chain connects TRBV7-3 to TRBJ2-5, with 7 bases fitting TRBD1. Germline CDR1 SGHTA, CDR2 FQGTGA. The ends lost 0 bases at V and 5 bases at J; junction bases unmatched: 3. This CDR3 region has 14 residues. This chain's CDR3 is CASSLTGGAETQYF. DNA of the CDR3: TGTGCCAGCAGCTTAACAGGGGGCGCGGAGACCCAGTACTTC.